Shown below are 25 T cell receptor beta chains from a single sample sequenced in a study of T cell responses to AZD1222 COVID-19 vaccine. Generated by immunoSEQ multiplex PCR, the TCRdb table keeps only in-frame clones and is missing some. The sample yields 170,000 or so clones, approximately 93% seen once. The sample here was peripheral blood, taken on day 0 of AZD1222 vaccination. These receptors were collected from an adult in good health.

The chain joins TRBV12-5 to TRBJ1-1; the D gene is possibly TRBD1 (5 bases). The CDR3 is made up of 13 amino acids. The germline V gene encodes CDR1 LGHNT and CDR2 FRNRAP. The V end lost 8 bases, the J end lost 1 base, and 11 bases lay between the germline ends. CDR3 sequence reads: CASLGQPNTEAFF. The CDR3 DNA sequence: TGTGCTAGTTTGGGGCAGCCGAACACTGAAGCTTTCTTT.

The genes are TRBV29-1 and TRBJ2-3, with 8 nucleotides matching TRBD2. V dropped 3 bases and J dropped 14; count of bases not matched to a gene: 10. The CDR3 runs 12 residues. In germline, CDR1 is SQVTM, CDR2 ANQGSEA. The CDR3 DNA reads as TGCAGCGTTGAGCTAGCGGGTGCCCCGGGGTATTTT. Amino acid sequence: CSVELAGAPGYF.

The chain recombines TRBV5-1 with TRBJ1-2, with D perhaps TRBD1 (6 bases). CDR1 SGHRS and CDR2 YFSETQ come from the germline V gene. The CDR3 is made up of 15 amino acids. The V gene lost 4 bases and the J gene lost 3 bases, with 16 bases spanning the gap. The CDR3 DNA reads TGCGCCAGCAGCCGGTGGGGGCAGGGTGACTATGGCTACACCTTC. Encoded protein: CASSRWGQGDYGYTF. The full variable domain, its missing parts supplied by reference TRBV5-1 and TRBJ1-2, is KAGVTQTPRYLIKTRGQQVTLSCSPISGHRSVSWYQQTPGQGLQFLFEYFSETQRNKGNFPGRFSGRQFSNSRSEMNVSTLELGDSALYLCASSRWGQGDYGYTFGSGTRLTVV.

The V and J genes are TRBV18 and TRBJ2-3; possibly TRBD1 for D (6 bases). V was trimmed by 4 bases and J by 6 bases, leaving 26 bases between them. The CDR3 contains 18 residues. Per the germline V gene, CDR1 is KGHSH and CDR2 is LQKENI. The CDR3 protein is CASSQARRGGGHIDTQYF. CDR3 coding DNA: TGTGCCAGCTCACAGGCGCGGAGAGGGGGTGGCCATATTGATACGCAGTATTTT.

The chain has TRBV6-1 and TRBJ2-5, with no clear D. The CDR3 totals 13 residues. Germline lookup yields CDR1 MNHNS and CDR2 SASEGT. V lost 3 bases to trimming and J lost 1 base, with 6 bases between them. For the CDR3, the DNA is TGTGCCAGCAGTGACAGTTCCCAAGAGACCCAGTACTTC. Its translation: CASSDSSQETQYF.

V gene TRBV7-2 combines with J gene TRBJ2-7; 7 positions agree with TRBD2. After removal of 5 bases from V and 7 bases from J, the junction contained 11 bases not matched to a gene. The CDR3 loop spans 14 amino acids. Germline V CDR1 and CDR2: SGHTA, FQGNSA. CDR3 sequence: CASSPMSGVGEQYF. CDR3 bases: TGTGCCAGCAGCCCGATGAGCGGGGTCGGGGAGCAGTACTTC.

The rearrangement uses TRBV6-6 and TRBJ1-6; D is unclear. The CDR3 covers 15 residues. V dropped 6 bases and J dropped 4 bases, with 13 bases sitting between them. From germline, CDR1 is MNHNY and CDR2 SVGAGI (reference sequence). The CDR3 bases are TGTGCCAGCAGCCTTTCCGAAACTTATAATTCACCCCTCCACTTT. This translates into CASSLSETYNSPLHF.

The chain employs TRBV5-8 and TRBJ2-1; 7 nucleotides align to TRBD1. Germline loops: CDR1 SGHTS, CDR2 YDEGEE. With V trimmed by 0 bases and J by 7 bases, 4 bases remained unmatched. The CDR3 extends over 14 amino acids. CDR3 sequence: CASSLGQGGNEQFF. CDR3 in DNA: TGTGCCAGCAGCTTGGGACAGGGTGGGAATGAGCAGTTCTTC.

The CDR3 loop is CASSPGGGNSNQPQHF. The CDR3 DNA follows: TGTGCCAGCTCACCAGGAGGGGGGAATAGCAATCAGCCCCAGCATTTT. This chain joins TRBV18 and TRBJ1-5, with a weak D call TRBD1 (6 bases). Trimming cost V 2 bases and J 0 bases, with 11 bases left between them. The CDR3 is 16 residues long. Germline CDR1 is KGHSH and CDR2 is LQKENI.

V is TRBV9 and J is TRBJ1-2; TRBD1 agrees at 8 bases. Germline CDR1 SGDLS, CDR2 YYNGEE. The CDR3 length is 15 residues. The junction had 7 bases not matched to a gene; V was cut back by 4 bases and J by 2 bases. The CDR3 DNA sequence: TGTGCCAGCAGCCAGCAAGGACAGGGCAACTATGGCTACACCTTC. Translation: CASSQQGQGNYGYTF.

The chain employs TRBV5-1 and TRBJ1-1; no definite D call. Trimming cost V 0 bases and J 10 bases, with 19 bases left between them. This CDR3 is built from 15 residues. Per germline, CDR1 SGHRS and CDR2 YFSETQ. The CDR3 region is CASSLAVVGPERAFF. In nucleotides, the CDR3 is TGCGCCAGCAGCTTGGCCGTTGTTGGACCCGAAAGAGCTTTCTTT.

A remark on this clone: An end of the junction does not agree with germline; a read error may underlie this. The V and J genes are TRBV11-1 and TRBJ1-1; 12 positions agree with TRBD1. Germline V lookup: CDR1 SGHAT, CDR2 FQDESV (reference sequence). CDR3 size: 13 residues. The CDR3 DNA is TGTGCCAGCAGCTCGGACCGGGACAGGGGGCTACTCTTT. Protein sequence: CASSSDRDRGLLF.

The chain carries TRBV3-1 (or the pseudogene TRBV3-2) and TRBJ1-2; D call uncertain. Germline V gene data show CDR1 as LGHDT and CDR2 as YNNKEL (reference sequence). V was trimmed by 4 bases and J by 6 bases, leaving 15 bases between them. The CDR3 sequence is 14 residues long. CDR3 loop: CASSLTPIMDGYTF. For the CDR3, the DNA is TGTGCCAGCAGCCTGACTCCGATAATGGATGGCTACACCTTC.

The chain is built from TRBV11-2 and TRBJ2-7; possibly TRBD2 for D (5 bases). Trimming removed 8 bases at V and 2 bases at J, with 16 bases between. Germline loops: CDR1 SGHAT, CDR2 FQNNGV. This CDR3 is built from 14 residues. Written as DNA, the CDR3 is TGTGCCAGCCACTACCAGGACGGGGCCTACGAGCAGTACTTC. This translates into CASHYQDGAYEQYF.

The DNA of the CDR3 is TGTGCCAGCAGTTTCGGGGAGGGCAATCAGCCCCAGCATTTT. Translating it yields CASSFGEGNQPQHF. The chain uses TRBV28 and TRBJ1-5; D is unclear. The CDR3 is 14 residues long. The germline gives CDR1 MDHEN, CDR2 SYDVKM. The V end was cut by 3 bases, the J end by 2 bases, with 8 bases between.

The chain combines TRBV7-2 with TRBJ1-2; maybe TRBD1 (5 bases). Germline V gives CDR1 SGHTA, CDR2 FQGNSA. Trimming cost V 5 bases and J 1 base, with 8 bases left between them. The CDR3 sequence is 13 residues long. In nucleotides, the CDR3 is TGTGCCAGCAGCAAGACAGTTAACTATGGCTACACCTTC. Translated, it gives CASSKTVNYGYTF.

The chain joins TRBV28 to TRBJ2-7; 8 bases map to TRBD1. This CDR3 spans 14 amino acids. The ends lost 5 bases at V and 4 bases at J; junction bases unmatched: 7. Germline values: CDR1 MDHEN, CDR2 SYDVKM. The CDR3 coding sequence is TGTGCCAGCAGTACCCCCAGGGGGCGGTACGAGCAGTACTTC. This sequence encodes CASSTPRGRYEQYF.

The rearrangement joins TRBV24-1 to TRBJ1-3; no clear D gene. The CDR3 length is 13 residues. In germline, CDR1 is KGHDR, CDR2 SFDVKD. The V end lost 2 bases, the J end lost 4 bases, and 5 bases lay between the germline ends. For the CDR3, the DNA is TGTGCCACCAGTGATTCGTGGGGAAACACCATATATTTT. Its translation: CATSDSWGNTIYF.

The rearrangement links TRBV7-8 to TRBJ2-3; 12 nucleotides match TRBD2. This CDR3 has 15 residues. Germline loops: CDR1 SGHVS, CDR2 FQNEAQ. The V and J ends lost 1 base and 5 bases, in that order; junction bases with no gene match: 1. The CDR3, as DNA: TGTGCCAGCAGCTTAGGACTAGCGGGGGTAGATACGCAGTATTTT. Amino acids: CASSLGLAGVDTQYF.

This chain connects TRBV12-5 to TRBJ1-1, with 7 bases that match TRBD1. The V and J ends lost 9 bases and 6 bases, in that order; junction bases with no gene match: 16. CDR1 LGHNT and CDR2 FRNRAP come from the germline V gene. This CDR3 region has 15 residues. In DNA, the CDR3 is TGTGCTAGCACCCCCCCTCAGGGGGGCGGCGCTGAAGCTTTCTTT. Its translation: CASTPPQGGGAEAFF.

This chain joins TRBV9 and TRBJ2-3; D perhaps matches TRBD2 (5 bases). Germline V lookup: CDR1 SGDLS, CDR2 YYNGEE. There are 14 residues in the CDR3. V dropped 6 bases and J dropped 2 bases, with 13 bases sitting between them. CDR3 amino acids: CASTIGITTDTQYF. DNA of the CDR3: TGTGCCAGCACCATCGGGATTACCACAGATACGCAGTATTTT. Supplemented by reference TRBV9 and TRBJ2-3, the full variable domain reads DSGVTQTPKHLITATGQRVTLRCSPRSGDLSVYWYQQSLDQGLQFLIQYYNGEERAKGNILERFSAQQFPDLHSELNLSSLELGDSALYFCASTIGITTDTQYFGPGTRLTVL.

In nucleotides, the CDR3 is TGTGCCAGCAACCGAGATCAGCCCCAGCATTTT. Translated: CASNRDQPQHF. This chain links TRBV28 with TRBJ1-5; D unclear. V lost 7 bases to trimming and J lost 5 bases, with 6 bases between them. The CDR3 sequence is 11 residues long. In germline, CDR1 is MDHEN, CDR2 SYDVKM.

This clone was seen only once. This chain uses TRBV6-1 with TRBJ1-5; D not certain. The germline V gene has CDR1 MNHNS and CDR2 SASEGT. This CDR3 has 15 residues. Deletions cut 2 bases from V and 0 bases from J, with 8 bases between. Here the CDR3 reads CASSEQANSNQPQHF. The CDR3 nucleotides are TGTGCCAGCAGTGAACAGGCCAATAGCAATCAGCCCCAGCATTTT.

The table lists this clone with a count of one. The chain combines TRBV6-1 with TRBJ1-6; D uncertain. The germline V gene has CDR1 MNHNS and CDR2 SASEGT. The CDR3 is 15 amino acids. The V and J ends lost 2 bases and 13 bases respectively, with 18 bases between them. CDR3 region: CASSERTAIGSPLHF. CDR3 nucleotides: TGTGCCAGCAGTGAAAGGACGGCGATTGGGTCGCCCCTCCACTTT.

V gene TRBV5-1 combines with J gene TRBJ1-4, with D maybe TRBD1 (5 bases). There are 14 residues in the CDR3. The germline gives CDR1 SGHRS, CDR2 YFSETQ. With 4 bases removed from V and 8 bases from J, the gap between germline ends came to 15 bases. The CDR3 DNA follows: TGCGCCAGCAGCGGGGGAGTGGGTTCGGAAAAACTGTTTTTT. This codes for CASSGGVGSEKLFF.